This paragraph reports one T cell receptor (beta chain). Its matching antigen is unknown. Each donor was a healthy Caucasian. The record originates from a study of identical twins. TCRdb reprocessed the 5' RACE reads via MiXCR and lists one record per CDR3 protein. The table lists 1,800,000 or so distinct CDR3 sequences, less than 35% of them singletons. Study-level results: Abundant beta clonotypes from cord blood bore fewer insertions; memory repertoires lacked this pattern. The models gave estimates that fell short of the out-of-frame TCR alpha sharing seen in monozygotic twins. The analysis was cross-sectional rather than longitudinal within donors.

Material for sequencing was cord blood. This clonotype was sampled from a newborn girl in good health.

DNA of the CDR3: TGTGCCAGCAGCTTAGGAGACAGGGCCGGAGGGGAAAAACTGTTTTTT. Residues: CASSLGDRAGGEKLFF. The chain employs TRBV7-9 and TRBJ1-4; 7 bases line up with TRBD1. Germline lookup yields CDR1 SEHNR and CDR2 FQNEAQ (reference sequence). The CDR3 extends over 16 amino acids. V was clipped by 1 base and J by 8 bases; unmatched bases: 10.